The sample holds one count of the clone carrying this T cell receptor beta chain. The sample is drawn from a study of blood T cell repertoires in COVID-19. Study-wide context: From T cells, B-cell-depleted T cells, or PBMCs came the material, which was cDNA or gDNA.

Deletions cut 4 bases from V and 1 base from J, with 7 bases between. This CDR3 is built from 13 residues. Germline CDR1 and CDR2: MDHEN and SYDVKM. Generated by immunoSEQ multiplex PCR, the TCRdb table keeps only in-frame clones and is missing some. The profile covers fewer than 400,000 clones, with 85% appearing a single time and 3.6% taken by the ten largest. Sequencing was carried out using peripheral blood. The sequence came from a woman between 18 and 29 years old with acute or convalescent COVID-19. V gene TRBV28 combines with J gene TRBJ2-5; perhaps TRBD1 as D (5 bases). CDR3 nucleotides: TGTGCCAGCAGTTGGGGCGGCCAAGAGACCCAGTACTTC. Encoded protein: CASSWGGQETQYF. Complete variable domain (other parts from reference TRBV28 and TRBJ2-5): DVKVTQSSRYLVKRTGEKVFLECVQDMDHENMFWYRQDPGLGLRLIYFSYDVKMKEKGDIPEGYSVSREKKERFSLILESASTNQTSMYLCASSWGGQETQYFGPGTRLLVL.